This T cell receptor beta chain was captured by sequencing in a study of blood T cells in healthy people across ages. The overall study: Every two T cells gave about one barcoded beta molecule via template switching.

A second roughly 7 to 11 cycle PCR used barcoded and J-beta primers. Each cDNA molecule received a tag from a template-switch adaptor that had 12 random nucleotides. TCRdb called the 5' RACE reads again in MiXCR, with one record for every CDR3 protein. Of around 500,000 distinct CDR3 sequences in the sample, less than 60% are singletons; the top ten hold just under 25%. Individuals who donated were healthy Caucasians from Russia aged roughly 6 to 100. The CDR3 is 14 amino acids. Looked up from germline, CDR1 is SGHVS and CDR2 is FQNEAQ. Trimming at V came to 2 bases and at J to 11 bases, leaving 8 bases not matched to a gene.

The sample consisted of blood. The chain is built from TRBV7-8 and TRBJ2-5; TRBD2 aligns across 10 bases. This receptor was obtained from a man at least 80 years old in good health. The CDR3 bases are TGTGCCAGCAGCTTACGAGAAGCGGGAGGGCGGCAGTACTTC. Its protein is CASSLREAGGRQYF.